The 26 T cell receptor beta chains below all came from one sample that was sequenced in a study of OX40 agonist ivuxolimab in advanced cancers. Method: immunoSEQ multiplex PCR; TCRdb's copy keeps in-frame clones and lacks some. Of about 45,000 clones detected, more than 80% appear once; the ten largest clones hold roughly a sixth. The specimen comprised CD4+ or CD8+ T cells sorted from blood, sampled in a trial of the OX40 agonist ivuxolimab. Receptors were obtained from an adult with an advanced solid tumor such as melanoma, head and neck, liver or kidney cancer.

The chain joins TRBV18 to TRBJ2-2; D remains unclear. This CDR3 has 15 residues. Per germline, CDR1 KGHSH and CDR2 LQKENI. V was pared by 2 bases and J by 4 bases, with 11 bases between. The CDR3 DNA sequence: TGTGCCAGCTCACCAGAAGGGTTGTTCACCGGGGAGCTGTTTTTT. It codes for CASSPEGLFTGELFF. The full variable domain, with the rest looked up from reference TRBV18 and TRBJ2-2, is NAGVMQNPRHLVRRRGQEARLRCSPMKGHSHVYWYRQLPEEGLKFMVYLQKENIIDESGMPKERFSAEFPKEGPSILRIQQVVRGDSAAYFCASSPEGLFTGELFFGEGSRLTVL.

This clone was seen a handful of times. The chain is built from TRBV18 and TRBJ1-5; TRBD1 matches at 11 bases. Germline CDR1 is KGHSH and CDR2 is LQKENI. This CDR3 has 15 amino acids. Germline trimming cut 3 bases from V and 5 bases from J; bases unmatched to any gene: 3. CDR3: CASSPPGQGDQPQHF. CDR3 sequence (DNA): TGTGCCAGCTCACCTCCGGGACAGGGGGATCAGCCCCAGCATTTT. Full variable domain (missing parts from reference TRBV18 and TRBJ1-5): NAGVMQNPRHLVRRRGQEARLRCSPMKGHSHVYWYRQLPEEGLKFMVYLQKENIIDESGMPKERFSAEFPKEGPSILRIQQVVRGDSAAYFCASSPPGQGDQPQHFGDGTRLSIL.

This clone was picked up one time. The chain has TRBV5-6 and TRBJ2-5; 11 bases map to TRBD2. The trim removed 7 bases at V and 2 bases at J, leaving 10 bases unmatched. The CDR3 is made up of 16 amino acids. Germline V CDR1 and CDR2: SGHDT, YYEEEE. The CDR3 nucleotides are TGTGCCAGCGTGGCTAGCGGGGGGCCTTGGCAAGAGACCCAGTACTTC. Amino acids: CASVASGGPWQETQYF.

The rearrangement links TRBV5-6 to TRBJ2-3, with D possibly TRBD1 on 5 matching bases. The CDR3 totals 15 residues. V lost 2 bases and J 2 bases, leaving 12 bases between the germline ends. Per germline, CDR1 SGHDT and CDR2 YYEEEE. Written as DNA, the CDR3 is TGTGCCAGCAGCTTTGAAGACAGATACACAGATACGCAGTATTTT. Its protein is CASSFEDRYTDTQYF.

This rearrangement joins TRBV4-2 to TRBJ2-5, with 9 bases lining up with TRBD2. With 4 bases clipped from V and 5 bases from J, the junction kept 5 bases outside the gene matches. CDR3 length: 14 residues. Germline CDR1 is LGHNA and CDR2 is YNFKEQ. This CDR3 reads CASSLGLARETQYF. The CDR3 DNA follows: TGTGCCAGCAGCCTCGGACTAGCGAGGGAGACCCAGTACTTC.

The chain links TRBV7-8 to TRBJ2-3, with 7 bases lining up with TRBD2. This CDR3 has 16 amino acids. V lost 5 bases and J lost 1; bases outside the gene matches: 9. Germline V gene data show CDR1 as SGHVS and CDR2 as FQNEAQ. The CDR3 loop reads CASSLYLAGGTDTQYF. In DNA, the CDR3 is TGTGCCAGCAGCCTCTATCTCGCGGGGGGCACAGATACGCAGTATTTT.

This chain uses TRBV7-6 with TRBJ2-3; TRBD2 matches at 8 bases. Trimming cost V 5 bases and J 4 bases; bases outside gene matches: 11. There are 16 residues in the CDR3. Germline CDR1 is SGHVS and CDR2 is FNYEAQ. This CDR3 reads CASSPTGTRSPDTQYF. Here the CDR3 DNA reads TGTGCCAGCAGCCCGACCGGGACTAGATCACCAGATACGCAGTATTTT.

The CDR3 DNA is TGTGCCAGCAGCGAAGCCGCGACAGGGCCCACTTCACCCCTCCACTTT. This encodes CASSEAATGPTSPLHF. V gene TRBV5-6 combines with J gene TRBJ1-6; 7 bases agree with TRBD1. This CDR3 is built from 16 residues. Per germline, CDR1 SGHDT and CDR2 YYEEEE. Trimming removed 4 bases from V and 9 bases from J; junction bases left unmatched: 13.

The chain has TRBV19 and TRBJ2-2, with TRBD2 as a possible D gene (5 bases). The CDR3 is 15 amino acids. The germline V gene encodes CDR1 LNHDA and CDR2 SQIVND (reference sequence). With 6 bases removed from V and 4 bases from J, the gap between germline ends came to 15 bases. CDR3 sequence reads: CASSDPAGATGELFF. The CDR3 nucleotides read TGTGCCAGTAGCGACCCCGCGGGTGCCACCGGGGAGCTGTTTTTT.

This chain uses TRBV5-5 with TRBJ1-2; 10 bases map to TRBD1. V trimming: 1 base; J trimming: 4 bases; junction bases outside the gene matches: 4. In germline, CDR1 is SGHKS, CDR2 YYEKEE (reference sequence). The CDR3 consists of 15 residues. CDR3 sequence: CASSLRQGAPYGYTF. In DNA, the CDR3 is TGTGCCAGCAGCTTGCGACAGGGGGCACCCTATGGCTACACCTTC.

This chain uses TRBV11-2 with TRBJ2-2; 7 nucleotides align to TRBD2. Germline CDR1 reads SGHAT; CDR2 reads FQNNGV. Germline trimming cut 10 bases from V and 9 bases from J; bases unmatched to any gene: 11. This CDR3 has 13 amino acids. The CDR3 DNA is TGTGCCAATTCTTTGCCGGGAGGTCGGGAGCTGTTTTTT. This encodes CANSLPGGRELFF.

In its sample, this clone was seen a few times. The V call is TRBV4-1, the J call TRBJ2-1, with D maybe TRBD2 (5 bases). Trimming shortened V by 1 base and J by 6 bases, and 13 bases separated the two germline ends. The length of the CDR3 is 15 residues. Germline CDR1 MGHRA, CDR2 YSYEKL. The CDR3 nucleotides are TGCGCCAGCAGCCAAGTCGCAGCGGCCCCCAATGAGCAGTTCTTC. As protein: CASSQVAAAPNEQFF.

The V gene is TRBV9, the J gene TRBJ2-3; D is ambiguous. The CDR3 is 14 amino acids. Trimming removed 2 bases at V and 3 bases at J, with 10 bases between. The germline CDR1 and CDR2 sequences are SGDLS and YYNGEE. The DNA for the CDR3 is TGTGCCAGCAGCGTCGTCGAGAGAACAGATACGCAGTATTTT. Translation gives CASSVVERTDTQYF.

V gene TRBV27 combines with J gene TRBJ1-1; D unresolved. Germline CDR1 is MNHEY and CDR2 is SMNVEV (reference sequence). V shed 3 bases and J shed 3 bases, with 8 bases lying between them. The CDR3 length is 13 residues. The CDR3 loop reads CASSLTLYTEAFF. As DNA, the CDR3 is TGTGCCAGCAGTTTGACACTCTACACTGAAGCTTTCTTT.

The chain links TRBV27 to TRBJ2-5, with D unresolved. Trimming took 6 bases from V and 2 from J, leaving 19 bases between them. Germline V lookup: CDR1 MNHEY, CDR2 SMNVEV (reference sequence). The CDR3 loop spans 16 amino acids. The CDR3 loop is CASRPIKILGQETQYF. The CDR3 DNA sequence: TGTGCCAGCAGACCAATTAAAATCCTCGGTCAAGAGACCCAGTACTTC.

The CDR3 sequence: CASSASLGGQTNYGYTF. As DNA, the CDR3 is TGTGCCAGCAGCGCCTCTTTGGGAGGACAGACTAACTATGGCTACACCTTC. The genes are TRBV9 and TRBJ1-2; weak D call: TRBD1 (6 bases). The CDR3 length is 17 residues. Germline-derived CDR1 and CDR2 are SGDLS and YYNGEE. Trimming left V 3 bases short and J 0 bases short, with 18 bases between.

The rearrangement links TRBV20-1 to TRBJ1-1; 7 nucleotides match TRBD1. This CDR3 is built from 9 residues. Germline values: CDR1 DFQATT, CDR2 SNEGSKA (reference sequence). Trimming removed 8 bases from V and 11 bases from J; junction bases left unmatched: 5. CDR3 nucleotide sequence: TGCAGTTCCACAGGGGAGGCTTTCTTT. Its protein is CSSTGEAFF.

J is TRBJ2-3 and V is TRBV7-6; D unresolved. The CDR3 spans 15 residues. The germline V gene has CDR1 SGHVS and CDR2 FNYEAQ. Trimming removed 2 bases at V and 1 base at J, with 10 bases between. CDR3 coding DNA: TGTGCCAGCAGCTTAAGCCCAGCAGGCACAGATACGCAGTATTTT. Encoded protein: CASSLSPAGTDTQYF.

This chain uses TRBV19 with TRBJ1-1; unclear D gene. The CDR3 covers 13 residues. The germline V gene encodes CDR1 LNHDA and CDR2 SQIVND (reference sequence). The V end lost 6 bases, the J end lost 3 bases, and 11 bases lay between the germline ends. The CDR3 sequence: CASRDLPYTEAFF. The CDR3 DNA reads as TGTGCCAGTAGAGATTTGCCGTACACTGAAGCTTTCTTT.

The chain carries TRBV5-1 and TRBJ2-6; maybe TRBD1 (6 bases). Germline-derived CDR1 and CDR2 are SGHRS and YFSETQ. V shed 4 bases and J shed 0 bases, with 20 bases lying between them. This CDR3 region has 19 residues. The CDR3 here is CASSERRDKTLSGANVLTF. The CDR3 nucleotides are TGCGCCAGCAGCGAGCGCCGGGACAAGACCCTCTCTGGGGCCAACGTCCTGACTTTC.

V gene TRBV27 combines with J gene TRBJ2-7, with 9 nucleotides matching TRBD1. This CDR3 comprises 14 residues. V shed 6 bases and J 4 bases; nucleotides not matched to a gene: 7. Germline CDR1 MNHEY, CDR2 SMNVEV (reference sequence). The CDR3 sequence: CASRTGQGLYEQYF. The CDR3 bases are TGTGCCAGCAGAACCGGACAGGGGCTTTACGAGCAGTACTTC.

The chain has TRBV6-1 and TRBJ2-2; no clear D. The CDR3 is 14 residues long. Germline-derived CDR1 and CDR2 are MNHNS and SASEGT. With 3 bases removed from V and 10 bases from J, the gap between germline ends came to 15 bases. CDR3 sequence: CASSERVGGEELFF. The DNA of the CDR3 is TGTGCCAGCAGTGAGCGAGTAGGTGGCGAGGAGCTGTTTTTT.

The V gene is TRBV2, the J gene TRBJ2-2; 12 bases match TRBD2. The trim removed 4 bases at V and 1 base at J, leaving 4 bases unmatched. This CDR3 region has 17 residues. Germline assignment: CDR1 SNHLY and CDR2 FYNNEI. CDR3 nucleotide sequence: TGTGCCAGCAGTGGTTCGACTAGCGGGGGGAACACCGGGGAGCTGTTTTTT. Translated: CASSGSTSGGNTGELFF.

The chain is built from TRBV6-6 and TRBJ2-7, with D tentatively TRBD1 (7 bases). The CDR3 runs 15 residues. Trimming cost V 6 bases and J 2 bases, with 17 bases left between them. CDR1 and CDR2 (germline): MNHNY, SVGAGI (reference sequence). The CDR3, as DNA: TGTGCCAGCAGCCCCGTGGAGGGGGCGGCCTACGAGCAGTACTTC. Residues: CASSPVEGAAYEQYF.

This chain joins TRBV27 and TRBJ2-7, with TRBD1 matching over 9 bases. Germline CDR1 MNHEY, CDR2 SMNVEV (reference sequence). The CDR3 spans 16 residues. The V gene end was trimmed by 3 bases and the J gene end by 7 bases; junction bases not matched to a gene: 13. CDR3 residues: CASSFSAGTGRSEQYF. In DNA form, the CDR3 reads TGTGCCAGCAGTTTTTCCGCCGGGACAGGGAGAAGTGAGCAGTACTTC.

The gene calls are TRBV7-9 and TRBJ2-5; the D is unclear. Deletions cut 3 bases from V and 1 base from J, with 18 bases between. This CDR3 is built from 17 residues. The germline V gene encodes CDR1 SEHNR and CDR2 FQNEAQ (reference sequence). The chain's CDR3 is CASSLPLVGVAQETQYF. The CDR3 DNA follows: TGTGCCAGCAGCTTGCCCCTCGTGGGTGTAGCCCAAGAGACCCAGTACTTC.